This TCR beta chain was recorded in a study of blood T cell repertoires in COVID-19. For the study at large: Some COVID-19 samples were acute and others convalescent; all came from the United States, Italy and Spain.

Here immunoSEQ multiplex PCR was the method, and the copy in TCRdb shows in-frame clones only, minus some. Counted here are 70,000 or so clones, 86% occurring once; the ten biggest clones make up roughly 2%. This clone came up once. Specimen: peripheral blood. The TCR comes from a man younger than 45 with acute or convalescent COVID-19.

The CDR3 region is CASSQRHRSGGYTF. As DNA, the CDR3 is TGTGCCAGCAGCCAACGACATCGCAGTGGTGGCTACACCTTC. J is TRBJ1-2 and V is TRBV3-1 (or the pseudogene TRBV3-2); D gene ambiguous. The V gene's germline CDR1 is LGHDT and CDR2 YNNKEL (reference sequence). With 2 bases removed from V and 7 bases from J, the gap between germline ends came to 14 bases. The CDR3 contains 14 residues.